This T cell receptor beta chain was sequenced during a study of long-term antiretroviral therapy in people with HIV. Notes on the study in general: HIV repertoires spanned tighter CDR3 length ranges than controls did.

Per individual, the PBMC samples numbered at least one pre-ART and at least two post-ART. This CDR3 comprises 13 residues. Germline CDR1 is SGHNT and CDR2 is YYREEE (reference sequence). Trimming stripped 5 bases from V and 2 bases from J, with 10 bases between. Investigators performed immunoSEQ version v3.0 at survey level. Generated by immunoSEQ multiplex PCR, the TCRdb table keeps only in-frame clones and is missing some. Of approximately 27,000 clones detected, about 93% appear once; the ten largest clones hold roughly 4%. Notes on this clone: Its cognate antigen is unknown.

The starting material was unsorted PBMCs, obtained 5.2 years after starting antiretroviral therapy. This receptor was taken from a woman in her thirties or forties with HIV. This chain joins TRBV5-4 and TRBJ1-1; maybe TRBD1 (6 bases). The CDR3 region is CASRGGINTEAFF. The CDR3 DNA reads TGTGCCAGCAGGGGGGGCATAAACACTGAAGCTTTCTTT.